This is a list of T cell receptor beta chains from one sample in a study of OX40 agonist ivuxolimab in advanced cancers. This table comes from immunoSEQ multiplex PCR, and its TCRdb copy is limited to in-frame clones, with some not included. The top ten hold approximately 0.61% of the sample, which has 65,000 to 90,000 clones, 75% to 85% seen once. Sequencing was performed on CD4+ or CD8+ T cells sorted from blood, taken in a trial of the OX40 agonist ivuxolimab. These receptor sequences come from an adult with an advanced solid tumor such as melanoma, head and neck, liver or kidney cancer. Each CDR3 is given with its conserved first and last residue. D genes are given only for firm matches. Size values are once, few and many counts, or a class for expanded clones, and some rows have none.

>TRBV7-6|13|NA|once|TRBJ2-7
TGTGCCAGCAGCTTGGGCGCGAATGACGAGCAGTACTTC
CASSLGANDEQYF
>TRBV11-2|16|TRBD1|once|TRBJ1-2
TGTGCCAGCAGCTTAGATACCAGGGGGTCCCTCTATGGCTACACCTTC
CASSLDTRGSLYGYTF
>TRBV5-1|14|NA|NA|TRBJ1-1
TGCGCCAGCAGCTTCTCTCCTCCTAACACTGAAGCTTTCTTT
CASSFSPPNTEAFF
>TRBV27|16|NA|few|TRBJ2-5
TGTGCCAGCAGTTTGGGAGGGGGAGGTCGATTGGAGACCCAGTACTTC
CASSLGGGGRLETQYF
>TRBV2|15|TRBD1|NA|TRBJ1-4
TGTGCCAGCAGTGATATGGGACAGGGCCTTGAAAAACTGTTTTTT
CASSDMGQGLEKLFF
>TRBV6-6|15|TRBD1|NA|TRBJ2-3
TGTGCCAGCAGTTACCCGGGACAGGGCACAGATACGCAGTATTTT
CASSYPGQGTDTQYF
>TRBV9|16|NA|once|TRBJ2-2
TGTGCCAGCGCACCTCGAGGGCCGCCCAACACCGGGGAGCTGTTTTTT
CASAPRGPPNTGELFF
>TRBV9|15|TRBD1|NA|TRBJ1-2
TGTGCCAGCAGCCCCGTGAACCGGGACAGGGGGGGCTACACCTTC
CASSPVNRDRGGYTF
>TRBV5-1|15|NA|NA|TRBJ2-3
TGCGCCAGCAGCATAGGGGATTTATTGACAGATACGCAGTATTTT
CASSIGDLLTDTQYF
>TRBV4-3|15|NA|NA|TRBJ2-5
TGCGCCAGCAGCCAAGGGTCTGGGTTGGGAGAGACCCAGTACTTC
CASSQGSGLGETQYF
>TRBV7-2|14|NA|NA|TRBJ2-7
TGTGCCAGCAGCCTAGACTCCGTACCCTACGAGCAGTACTTC
CASSLDSVPYEQYF
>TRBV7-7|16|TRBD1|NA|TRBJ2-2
TGTGCTAGCAGCAAGGGACAGGGAACGAACACCGGGGAGCTGTTTTTT
CASSKGQGTNTGELFF
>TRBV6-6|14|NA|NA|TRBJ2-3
TGTGCCAGCAGTTATGAAGGGGTAGTCAATACGCAGTATTTT
CASSYEGVVNTQYF
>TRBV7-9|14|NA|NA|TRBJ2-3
TGTGCCAGCAGCTTAGTGGCGAGCACAGATACGCAGTATTTT
CASSLVASTDTQYF
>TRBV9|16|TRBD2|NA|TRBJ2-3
TGTGCCAGCACCCCTCCGGGACTAGCGGGACTGGATACGCAGTATTTT
CASTPPGLAGLDTQYF
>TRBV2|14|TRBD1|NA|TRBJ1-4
TGTGCCAGCAGTGGTCCAGGGGGCAGTGAAAAACTGTTTTTT
CASSGPGGSEKLFF
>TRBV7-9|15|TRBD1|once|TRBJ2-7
TGTGCCAGCACCCCTGGGACAGGCTTTACCTACGAGCAGTACTTC
CASTPGTGFTYEQYF
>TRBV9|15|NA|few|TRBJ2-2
TGTGCCAGCAGCGTAAACCCTCAGGTCACCGGGGAGCTGTTTTTT
CASSVNPQVTGELFF
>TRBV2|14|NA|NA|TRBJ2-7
TGTGCCAGCAGTGATGGTCAGGGGGGATACGAGCAGTACTTC
CASSDGQGGYEQYF